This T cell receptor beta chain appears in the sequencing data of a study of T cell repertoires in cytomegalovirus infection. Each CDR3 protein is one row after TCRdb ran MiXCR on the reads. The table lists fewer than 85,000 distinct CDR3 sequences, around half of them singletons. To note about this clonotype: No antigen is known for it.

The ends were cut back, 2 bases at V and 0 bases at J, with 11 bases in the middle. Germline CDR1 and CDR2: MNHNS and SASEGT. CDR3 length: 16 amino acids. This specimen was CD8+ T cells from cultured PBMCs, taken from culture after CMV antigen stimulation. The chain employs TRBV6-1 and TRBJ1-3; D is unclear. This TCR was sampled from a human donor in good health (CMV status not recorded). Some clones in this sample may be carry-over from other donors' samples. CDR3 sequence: CASSELNLSSGNTIYF. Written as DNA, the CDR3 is TGTGCCAGCAGTGAATTGAACCTCAGCTCTGGAAACACCATATATTTT.